Below are 24 T cell receptor beta chains sequenced from a single sample in a study of blood T cell repertoires in COVID-19. Profiling relied on immunoSEQ multiplex PCR, and the TCRdb table lists in-frame clones only, not all of them. The sample contains fewer than 400,000 clones, roughly nine tenths of which appear only once. The sequenced material came from PBMCs or T cells enriched from blood (not recorded which). The receptor set was obtained from a woman aged 25 to 39 who had recovered from COVID-19.

The rearrangement links TRBV15 to TRBJ1-1; D ambiguous. Germline CDR1 reads LNHNV; CDR2 reads YYDKDF (reference sequence). The CDR3 sequence is 14 residues long. Trimming stripped 5 bases from V and 4 bases from J, with 14 bases between. The CDR3 sequence: CATSDRVGGTEAFF. Written as DNA, the CDR3 is TGTGCCACCAGCGACCGGGTCGGTGGCACTGAAGCTTTCTTT. Based on the CDR3 plus reference TRBV15 and TRBJ1-1, the full variable domain is DAMVIQNPRYQVTQFGKPVTLSCSQTLNHNVMYWYQQKSSQAPKLLFHYYDKDFNNEADTPDNFQSRRPNTSFCFLDIRSPGLGDTAMYLCATSDRVGGTEAFFGQGTRLTVV.

The chain has TRBV4-1 and TRBJ2-7; D perhaps matches TRBD2 (5 bases). The CDR3 runs 14 residues. V lost 4 bases to trimming and J lost 6 bases, with 16 bases between them. Germline CDR1 reads MGHRA; CDR2 reads YSYEKL. CDR3 nucleotide sequence: TGCGCCAGCAGCCTCTCCGGGGTTTTGGGCGAGCAGTACTTC. It encodes CASSLSGVLGEQYF.

The chain is built from TRBV18 and TRBJ1-2, with a possible D match to TRBD1 (6 bases). CDR3 size: 14 residues. V gave up 5 bases and J gave up 6 bases, with 16 bases separating them. Germline loops: CDR1 KGHSH, CDR2 LQKENI. Here the CDR3 DNA reads TGTGCCAGCTCATCAATCACACAGGGTGATGGCTACACCTTC. Its translation is CASSSITQGDGYTF.

The chain recombines TRBV18 with TRBJ1-5; D is undetermined. V lost 4 bases to trimming and J lost 3 bases, with 10 bases between them. Germline lookup yields CDR1 KGHSH and CDR2 LQKENI. The CDR3 sequence is 14 residues long. The CDR3 here is CASSRDTDNQPQHF. The DNA for the CDR3 is TGTGCCAGCTCACGCGACACTGACAATCAGCCCCAGCATTTT.

This chain uses TRBV5-6 with TRBJ1-1; no clear D gene. Germline loops: CDR1 SGHDT, CDR2 YYEEEE. V shed 4 bases and J shed 1 base, with 11 bases lying between them. This CDR3 is 14 amino acids long. The CDR3 protein is CASSRLHSNTEAFF. The CDR3 DNA sequence: TGTGCCAGCAGCCGACTTCACTCGAACACTGAAGCTTTCTTT.

The chain combines TRBV30 with TRBJ2-3, with 9 bases lining up with TRBD2. CDR1 is GTSNPN, CDR2 SVGIG, per germline (reference sequence). J was trimmed by 2 bases and V by 2 bases; bases with no gene match: 2. This CDR3 comprises 14 residues. CDR3 protein: CAWSLAGATDTQYF. The CDR3 region has the DNA TGTGCCTGGAGTTTAGCGGGAGCCACAGATACGCAGTATTTT.

The chain employs TRBV29-1 and TRBJ1-1, with D possibly matching TRBD1 (5 bases). Trimming removed 4 bases at V and 2 bases at J, with 8 bases between. Germline values: CDR1 SQVTM, CDR2 ANQGSEA. This CDR3 is built from 12 residues. The CDR3 protein is CSVGTTNTEAFF. CDR3 coding DNA: TGCAGCGTTGGGACAACAAACACTGAAGCTTTCTTT.

The rearrangement joins TRBV7-3 to TRBJ2-2; D might be TRBD2 (6 bases). Looked up from germline, CDR1 is SGHTA and CDR2 is FQGTGA. This CDR3 spans 15 amino acids. V dropped 5 bases and J dropped 4 bases, with 14 bases sitting between them. CDR3 DNA: TGTGCCAGCAGCCCAGGAGGGCCCGTCACCGGGGAGCTGTTTTTT. Its translation: CASSPGGPVTGELFF.

The V gene is TRBV10-1, the J gene TRBJ2-7; 8 bases are a match to TRBD1. The junction had 12 bases not matched to a gene; V was cut back by 4 bases and J by 4 bases. Germline V CDR1 and CDR2: WNHNN, SYGVQD (reference sequence). CDR3 length: 16 residues. The CDR3 loop is CASSVNRGSSPYEQYF. The DNA of the CDR3 is TGCGCCAGCAGTGTTAACAGGGGGTCCAGTCCATACGAGCAGTACTTC.

This chain connects TRBV30 to TRBJ1-6, with 8 positions matching TRBD1. CDR1 GTSNPN and CDR2 SVGIG come from the germline V gene (reference sequence). The junction had 5 bases not matched to a gene; V was cut back by 4 bases and J by 9 bases. The CDR3 has 13 residues. CDR3: CAWMGQAGSPLHF. The CDR3 DNA reads TGTGCCTGGATGGGACAGGCTGGTTCACCCCTCCACTTT.

The chain links TRBV19 to TRBJ1-2; a possible D gene is TRBD1 (5 bases). Per germline, CDR1 LNHDA and CDR2 SQIVND (reference sequence). Trimming stripped 5 bases from V and 0 bases from J, with 10 bases between. There are 14 residues in the CDR3. CDR3 nucleotide sequence: TGTGCCAGTAGTGCCCAGGGATCTAACTATGGCTACACCTTC. It encodes CASSAQGSNYGYTF.

This clone was observed a handful of times. The rearrangement uses TRBV6-5 and TRBJ2-1; 11 bases are a match to TRBD1. This CDR3 region has 16 residues. From germline, CDR1 is MNHEY and CDR2 SVGAGI. Unmatched junction bases numbered 8, after V lost 3 bases and J lost 7 bases. CDR3 residues: CASSYQDRGPGNEQFF. Here the CDR3 DNA reads TGTGCCAGCAGTTATCAGGACAGGGGGCCGGGGAATGAGCAGTTCTTC.

This chain uses TRBV29-1 with TRBJ2-2; 9 bases fit TRBD2. Germline-derived CDR1 and CDR2 are SQVTM and ANQGSEA. After removal of 6 bases from V and 2 bases from J, the junction contained 7 bases not matched to a gene. The CDR3 has 15 amino acids. CDR3 protein: CSVYIAGANTGELFF. The CDR3 DNA is TGCAGCGTCTATATAGCGGGGGCAAACACCGGGGAGCTGTTTTTT.

V is TRBV5-1 and J is TRBJ1-2, with a weak D call TRBD1 (5 bases). Per the germline V gene, CDR1 is SGHRS and CDR2 is YFSETQ. CDR3 size: 13 residues. V shed 3 bases and J shed 8 bases, with 14 bases lying between them. DNA for the CDR3: TGCGCCAGCAGCTCCACAGGACAACGGGGCTACACCTTC. Its translation: CASSSTGQRGYTF.

In this sample, this clone turned up once. The chain employs TRBV6-2 or TRBV6-3 and TRBJ2-7; 7 bases map to TRBD1. With 6 bases clipped from V and 4 bases from J, the junction kept 3 bases outside the gene matches. The CDR3 consists of 12 residues. Germline-derived CDR1 and CDR2 are MNHEY and SVGEGT. Here the CDR3 reads CASSTGVYEQYF. The CDR3 nucleotides are TGTGCCAGCAGCACAGGGGTTTACGAGCAGTACTTC.

The chain couples TRBV24-1 to TRBJ1-1; possibly TRBD1 for D (5 bases). Germline loops: CDR1 KGHDR, CDR2 SFDVKD. The ends were cut back, 5 bases at V and 5 bases at J, with 11 bases in the middle. This CDR3 comprises 13 residues. CDR3 sequence: CATSGLGGTEAFF. CDR3 coding DNA: TGTGCCACCAGTGGCCTTGGGGGGACTGAAGCTTTCTTT.

The genes are TRBV2 and TRBJ1-1, with 9 bases aligning to TRBD1. Unmatched junction bases numbered 12, after V lost 7 bases and J lost 12 bases. The CDR3 consists of 13 residues. CDR1 is SNHLY and CDR2 is FYNNEI in the germline V gene. The CDR3 loop is CASMLNPGQGTFF. In DNA form, the CDR3 reads TGTGCCAGCATGTTGAATCCGGGACAGGGAACTTTCTTT.

This rearrangement joins TRBV4-3 to TRBJ1-2; 9 positions agree with TRBD1. This CDR3 has 13 residues. V lost 1 base, J lost 8 bases, and 2 bases stayed unmatched. Germline CDR1 LGHNA, CDR2 YSLEER. As DNA, the CDR3 is TGCGCCAGCAGCCAAGTAGGGACAGGGGGCTACACCTTC. Its protein product is CASSQVGTGGYTF.

The V gene is TRBV3-1 (or the pseudogene TRBV3-2), the J gene TRBJ2-7, with D hard to call. CDR1 and CDR2 (germline): LGHDT, YNNKEL (reference sequence). CDR3 length: 12 amino acids. V was shortened by 1 base and J by 6 bases, with 7 bases between the two germline ends. CDR3 coding DNA: TGTGCCAGCAGCCAAGGGCCTCTCGAGCAGTACTTC. Amino acids: CASSQGPLEQYF.

The chain employs TRBV10-3 and TRBJ1-6; D gene uncertain. Per the germline V gene, CDR1 is ENHRY and CDR2 is SYGVKD. The V end lost 6 bases, the J end lost 7 bases, and 10 bases lay between the germline ends. The CDR3 consists of 13 residues. CDR3 protein: CAISVKENSPLHF. CDR3 sequence (DNA): TGTGCCATCAGCGTGAAGGAGAATTCACCCCTCCACTTT.

The chain carries TRBV10-2 and TRBJ1-5; TRBD1 might be the D (6 bases). V dropped 4 bases and J dropped 4 bases, with 14 bases sitting between them. Germline CDR1 reads WSHSY; CDR2 reads SAAADI. CDR3 length equals 15 residues. CDR3 bases: TGCGCCAGCAGTGCGACAGGTATTCTAAATCAGCCCCAGCATTTT. Its protein is CASSATGILNQPQHF.

Concerning this clone: One end of the junction varies from germline; a read error may be responsible. Other DNA sequences in the same sample also yield this CDR3. CDR3 DNA: TGCGCCAGCAGTGACAGGGGATACAACAATGAGCAATTCTTC. It translates to CASSDRGYNNEQFF. The chain couples TRBV10-2 to TRBJ2-1, with TRBD1 as a possible D gene (6 bases). CDR1 is WSHSY, CDR2 SAAADI, per germline. The length of the CDR3 is 14 residues.

The chain has TRBV6-5 and TRBJ1-5, with TRBD1 matching over 9 bases. The junction had 5 bases not matched to a gene; V was cut back by 4 bases and J by 7 bases. From germline, CDR1 is MNHEY and CDR2 SVGAGI. CDR3 length equals 14 residues. CDR3 nucleotides: TGTGCCAGCAGTTGGACAGGGGAGAACCAGCCCCAGCATTTT. Amino acid sequence: CASSWTGENQPQHF.

On this clone itself: The sample has other DNA sequences that encode this CDR3 too. The chain employs TRBV2 and TRBJ1-2, with D maybe TRBD1 (5 bases). Germline loops: CDR1 SNHLY, CDR2 FYNNEI. V gave up 4 bases and J gave up 4 bases, with 10 bases separating them. This CDR3 spans 13 amino acids. The CDR3 region has the DNA TGTGCCAGCAGTGGGCAGGGCGGCTATGGCTACACCTTC. Translating gives CASSGQGGYGYTF.